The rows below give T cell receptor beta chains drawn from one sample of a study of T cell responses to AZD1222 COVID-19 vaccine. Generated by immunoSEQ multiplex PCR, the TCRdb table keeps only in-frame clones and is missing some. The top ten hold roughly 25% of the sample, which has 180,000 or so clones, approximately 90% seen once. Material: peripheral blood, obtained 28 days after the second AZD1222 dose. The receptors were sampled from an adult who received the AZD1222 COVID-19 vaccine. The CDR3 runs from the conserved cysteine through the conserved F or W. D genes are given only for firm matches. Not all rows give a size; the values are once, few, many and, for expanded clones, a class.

DNA: TGTGCCAGCAGCTTCGAGGGGTCCCCCAATGAGCAGTTCTTC
CDR3: CASSFEGSPNEQFF
J: TRBJ2-1
size: NA
V: TRBV7-3
D: NA

DNA: TGTGCCAGCAGCTTTCGTGAGGGACTAGCGGTATACAATGAGCAGTTCTTC
CDR3: CASSFREGLAVYNEQFF
J: TRBJ2-1
size: NA
V: TRBV7-6
D: TRBD2

DNA: TGTGCCAGCAGCCTTCTTGGGGCTCAGAACACCGGGGAGCTGTTTTTT
CDR3: CASSLLGAQNTGELFF
J: TRBJ2-2
size: NA
V: TRBV14
D: NA

DNA: TGCAGCATCCGACAGGGGGTCGGGGAGACCCAGTACTTC
CDR3: CSIRQGVGETQYF
J: TRBJ2-5
size: NA
V: TRBV29-1
D: TRBD1

DNA: TGTGCCAGCAGCGACCGGGGGACTAGCGGGATCGAGACCCAGTACTTC
CDR3: CASSDRGTSGIETQYF
J: TRBJ2-5
size: NA
V: TRBV9
D: TRBD2

DNA: TGTGCCAGCAGTTCCCTTGGGCCCCTGGGACACACCTACGAGCAGTACTTC
CDR3: CASSSLGPLGHTYEQYF
J: TRBJ2-7
size: NA
V: TRBV27
D: NA

DNA: TGTGCCATCAGTGAGTCGAGGGCGCCTTCCTACGAGCAGTACTTC
CDR3: CAISESRAPSYEQYF
J: TRBJ2-7
size: NA
V: TRBV10-3
D: NA

DNA: TGCGCCAGCAGCGCCAGGAGTTACTCTGGAAACACCATATATTTT
CDR3: CASSARSYSGNTIYF
J: TRBJ1-3
size: NA
V: TRBV5-1
D: NA

DNA: TGCGCCAGCAGCCCCGGGACAGGTAACACCGGGGAGCTGTTTTTT
CDR3: CASSPGTGNTGELFF
J: TRBJ2-2
size: NA
V: TRBV4-3
D: TRBD1

DNA: TGTGCCAGCAGCGCAGGACAGACCTACGAGCAGTACTTC
CDR3: CASSAGQTYEQYF
J: TRBJ2-7
size: NA
V: TRBV9
D: NA

DNA: TGTGCCAGCAGCCAATCGGCACCAGAAGAGACCCAGTACTTC
CDR3: CASSQSAPEETQYF
J: TRBJ2-5
size: NA
V: TRBV16
D: NA

DNA: TGTGCCAGCAGCTTGGGACAGGGAACCGGGGAGCTGTTTTTT
CDR3: CASSLGQGTGELFF
J: TRBJ2-2
size: NA
V: TRBV11-2
D: TRBD1

DNA: TGTGCCAGCACCGAGGGGGGAGCAAATGAAAAACTGTTTTTT
CDR3: CASTEGGANEKLFF
J: TRBJ1-4
size: NA
V: TRBV28
D: NA

DNA: TGTGCCAGCAGTTGGACCCGGACTAGTGGTATTTCTGGGGCCAACGTCCTGACTTTC
CDR3: CASSWTRTSGISGANVLTF
J: TRBJ2-6
size: NA
V: TRBV6-2/TRBV6-3
D: TRBD2

DNA: TGCAGTGCCTCGGGGGCCTACGAGCAGTACTTC
CDR3: CSASGAYEQYF
J: TRBJ2-7
size: NA
V: TRBV20-1
D: NA

DNA: TGTGCCAGTAAGGGGTCAGATACCCTAGCCAAAAACATTCAGTACTTC
CDR3: CASKGSDTLAKNIQYF
J: TRBJ2-4
size: NA
V: TRBV19
D: NA

DNA: TGTGCCAGCAGCCCGGGACTCCAAGAGACCCAGTACTTC
CDR3: CASSPGLQETQYF
J: TRBJ2-5
size: NA
V: TRBV14
D: NA

DNA: TGTGCCAGCAACTTCTACAATGAGCAGTTCTTC
CDR3: CASNFYNEQFF
J: TRBJ2-1
size: NA
V: TRBV2
D: NA

DNA: TGTGCCAGTAGCCTGGGCAGCGGGAGGGCCTCCTACGAGCAGTACTTC
CDR3: CASSLGSGRASYEQYF
J: TRBJ2-7
size: NA
V: TRBV19
D: TRBD2

DNA: TGTGCCAGCAGGAGGACTAGCGGGAGTTCGGATGAGCAGTTCTTC
CDR3: CASRRTSGSSDEQFF
J: TRBJ2-1
size: NA
V: TRBV21-1
D: NA

DNA: TGTGCCTGGAGGAGGACCGTAGCCCCGAGCACTGAAGCTTTCTTT
CDR3: CAWRRTVAPSTEAFF
J: TRBJ1-1
size: NA
V: TRBV30
D: NA

DNA: TGTGCCAGTAGTATAGTAGCGGGAGTTCCCTACAATGAGCAGTTCTTC
CDR3: CASSIVAGVPYNEQFF
J: TRBJ2-1
size: few
V: TRBV19
D: TRBD2

DNA: TGCAGCGTGAGAGGGAACACTGAAGCTTTCTTT
CDR3: CSVRGNTEAFF
J: TRBJ1-1
size: NA
V: TRBV29-1
D: NA

DNA: TGTGCCAGTAGTTCGGGACTAGCGGGAGGGATCCCCGAGCAGTACTTC
CDR3: CASSSGLAGGIPEQYF
J: TRBJ2-7
size: NA
V: TRBV19
D: TRBD2

DNA: TGTGCCAGCAGCTTAGGGGACATTTCGAACACTGAAGCTTTCTTT
CDR3: CASSLGDISNTEAFF
J: TRBJ1-1
size: NA
V: TRBV7-9
D: NA

DNA: TGTGCCAGCAGCATACAAGAGACCCAGTACTTC
CDR3: CASSIQETQYF
J: TRBJ2-5
size: NA
V: TRBV27
D: NA

DNA: TGTGCCAGCAGGGGCTCTGGAAACACCATATATTTT
CDR3: CASRGSGNTIYF
J: TRBJ1-3
size: NA
V: TRBV28
D: NA

DNA: TGTGCCAGCAGCGGCGAGGGAGAGACCCAGTACTTC
CDR3: CASSGEGETQYF
J: TRBJ2-5
size: NA
V: TRBV7-9
D: NA

DNA: TGTGCCAGCAGCTATACAGGGGCCGGAAACACCATATATTTT
CDR3: CASSYTGAGNTIYF
J: TRBJ1-3
size: NA
V: TRBV5-6
D: TRBD1

DNA: TGTGCCAGTAATCGCCGGACAGGGTTCACCGGGGAGCTGTTTTTT
CDR3: CASNRRTGFTGELFF
J: TRBJ2-2
size: NA
V: TRBV19
D: TRBD1

DNA: TGTGCCAGCAGGGGGGCCGGGACAGGGTATGGCTACACCTTC
CDR3: CASRGAGTGYGYTF
J: TRBJ1-2
size: NA
V: TRBV7-2
D: TRBD1

DNA: TGTGCCAGCAGTCGACAGGGAACTGGAAACACCATATATTTT
CDR3: CASSRQGTGNTIYF
J: TRBJ1-3
size: NA
V: TRBV6-2/TRBV6-3
D: TRBD1

DNA: TGTGCCAGCAGTACCTCCTCCTACAATGAGCAGTTCTTC
CDR3: CASSTSSYNEQFF
J: TRBJ2-1
size: NA
V: TRBV27
D: NA

DNA: TGTGCCATCAGTAGCTGGGGTGCCACAGATACGCAGTATTTT
CDR3: CAISSWGATDTQYF
J: TRBJ2-3
size: NA
V: TRBV2
D: NA

DNA: TGTGCCAGCGGGCAGGTGTCTCGCGGCTACACCTTC
CDR3: CASGQVSRGYTF
J: TRBJ1-2
size: NA
V: TRBV3-1/TRBV3-2
D: NA

DNA: TGTGCCAGCGGGCCGGGACAGCACTACGAGCAGTACTTC
CDR3: CASGPGQHYEQYF
J: TRBJ2-7
size: NA
V: TRBV5-4
D: TRBD1

DNA: TGTGCCAGCAGTGAAGCGACAGGGGTTGCCAAAAACATTCAGTACTTC
CDR3: CASSEATGVAKNIQYF
J: TRBJ2-4
size: few
V: TRBV6-1
D: TRBD1

DNA: TGTGCCAGGGGACTAGCGGGAGTTCGAGAGACCCAGTACTTC
CDR3: CARGLAGVRETQYF
J: TRBJ2-5
size: NA
V: TRBV2
D: TRBD2

DNA: TGCGCCAGCAGCTTGGACGGGGTCGAGCAGTACTTC
CDR3: CASSLDGVEQYF
J: TRBJ2-7
size: NA
V: TRBV5-1
D: NA

DNA: TGTGCCACCAGTGCCTGGGGAGGCTACAATGAGCAGTTCTTC
CDR3: CATSAWGGYNEQFF
J: TRBJ2-1
size: NA
V: TRBV24-1
D: NA

DNA: TGTGCCAGCTCAGGACAGGGGGATGGCTACACCTTC
CDR3: CASSGQGDGYTF
J: TRBJ1-2
size: once
V: TRBV18
D: TRBD1

DNA: TGTGCCAGCTCACCGGACAGGGCCAATCAGCCCCAGCATTTT
CDR3: CASSPDRANQPQHF
J: TRBJ1-5
size: NA
V: TRBV18
D: TRBD1

DNA: TGTGCCAGCAGCTCGCCCACCGGGGAGCTGTTTTTT
CDR3: CASSSPTGELFF
J: TRBJ2-2
size: NA
V: TRBV7-3
D: NA

DNA: TGCGCCAGCAGCCAAGAAACAGGATTGAGCACAGATACGCAGTATTTT
CDR3: CASSQETGLSTDTQYF
J: TRBJ2-3
size: NA
V: TRBV4-3
D: NA

DNA: TGTGCCAGCTCACCGGACAGGGCGAACACTGAAGCTTTCTTT
CDR3: CASSPDRANTEAFF
J: TRBJ1-1
size: NA
V: TRBV18
D: TRBD1

DNA: TGTGCCAGCAGCAGGGGCGGGGAGCCCCAGCATTTT
CDR3: CASSRGGEPQHF
J: TRBJ1-5
size: NA
V: TRBV3-1/TRBV3-2
D: NA

DNA: TGTGCCAGCAGCTTAAGAGGATACAATGAGCAGTTCTTC
CDR3: CASSLRGYNEQFF
J: TRBJ2-1
size: NA
V: TRBV7-2
D: NA

DNA: TGTGCCAGCAGCTTGGGGCAGGGGTTTTTCAATCAGCCCCAGCATTTT
CDR3: CASSLGQGFFNQPQHF
J: TRBJ1-5
size: NA
V: TRBV5-6
D: NA

DNA: TGTGCCAGCAGCGCAGACGGAGATACGCAGTATTTT
CDR3: CASSADGDTQYF
J: TRBJ2-3
size: NA
V: TRBV7-2
D: NA